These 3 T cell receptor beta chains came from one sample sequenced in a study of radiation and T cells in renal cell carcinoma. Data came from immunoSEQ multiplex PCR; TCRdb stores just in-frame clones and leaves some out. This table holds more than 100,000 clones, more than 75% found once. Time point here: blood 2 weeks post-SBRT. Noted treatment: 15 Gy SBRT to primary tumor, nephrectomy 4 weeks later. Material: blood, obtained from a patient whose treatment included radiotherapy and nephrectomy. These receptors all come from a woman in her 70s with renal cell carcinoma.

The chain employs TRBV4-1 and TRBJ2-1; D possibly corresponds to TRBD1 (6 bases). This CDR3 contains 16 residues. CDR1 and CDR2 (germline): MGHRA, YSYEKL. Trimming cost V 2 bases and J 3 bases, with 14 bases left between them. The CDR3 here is CASSQLVGAIYNEQFF. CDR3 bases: TGCGCCAGCAGCCAATTGGTGGGGGCGATCTACAATGAGCAGTTCTTC.

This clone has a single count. This CDR3 reads CASSSAESTDTQYF. CDR3 sequence (DNA): TGTGCCAGCAGTTCAGCGGAGAGCACAGATACGCAGTATTTT. The chain couples TRBV27 to TRBJ2-3, with D perhaps matching TRBD2 (5 bases). The CDR3 loop spans 14 amino acids. The V end was cut by 4 bases, the J end by 0 bases, with 8 bases between. The V gene's germline CDR1 is MNHEY and CDR2 SMNVEV (reference sequence).

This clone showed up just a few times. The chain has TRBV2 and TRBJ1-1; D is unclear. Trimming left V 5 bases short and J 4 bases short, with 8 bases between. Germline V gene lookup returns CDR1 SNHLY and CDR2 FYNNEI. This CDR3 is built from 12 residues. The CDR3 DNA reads TGTGCCAGCAGTTTCGTAAGCACTGAAGCTTTCTTT. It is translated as CASSFVSTEAFF.